The sequence of this TCR beta chain was determined in a study of cytomegalovirus exposure and HLA in healthy donors. Study conclusions and caveats: In a later analysis, TCR association rates varied by HLA locus: DRB1 most, HLA-C fewest.

Researchers ran the PCR with 60 Vbeta and 13 Jbeta primers. Sequenced by immunoSEQ multiplex PCR; TCRdb stores in-frame clones only, minus some. Of about 140,000 clones listed, 75% to 85% are singletons. CDR1 is SQVTM and CDR2 is ANQGSEA in the germline V gene. V gave up 5 bases and J gave up 0 bases, with 17 bases separating them. The CDR3 spans 17 residues. About this clone: Its target is unknown.

The chain carries TRBV29-1 and TRBJ2-6; TRBD1 is a possible D gene (5 bases). Material: PBMCs. The clonotype was recovered from a female donor in good health and CMV-seronegative. The CDR3 coding sequence is TGCAGCGTTTTCCCAACGGACACCCTCTCTGGGGCCAACGTCCTGACTTTC. As protein: CSVFPTDTLSGANVLTF. Filled out from reference TRBV29-1 and TRBJ2-6, the complete variable domain reads SAVISQKPSRDICQRGTSLTIQCQVDSQVTMMFWYRQQPGQSLTLIATANQGSEATYESGFVIDKFPISRPNLTFSTLTVSNMSPEDSSIYLCSVFPTDTLSGANVLTFGAGSRLTVL.